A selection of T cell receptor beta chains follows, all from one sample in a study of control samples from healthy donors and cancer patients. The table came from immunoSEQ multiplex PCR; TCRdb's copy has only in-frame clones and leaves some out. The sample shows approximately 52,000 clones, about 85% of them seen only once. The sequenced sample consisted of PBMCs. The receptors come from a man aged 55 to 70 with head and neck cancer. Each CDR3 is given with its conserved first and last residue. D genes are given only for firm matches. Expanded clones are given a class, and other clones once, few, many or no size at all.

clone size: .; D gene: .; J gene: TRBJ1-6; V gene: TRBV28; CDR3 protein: CASNSIFGRDSPLHF; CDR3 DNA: TGTGCCAGCAACTCGATCTTTGGCCGGGATTCACCCCTCCACTTT
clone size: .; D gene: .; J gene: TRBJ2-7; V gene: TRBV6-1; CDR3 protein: CASSEAQGGVSFYEQYF; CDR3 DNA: TGTGCCAGCAGTGAAGCGCAGGGGGGGGTTTCCTTCTACGAGCAGTACTTC
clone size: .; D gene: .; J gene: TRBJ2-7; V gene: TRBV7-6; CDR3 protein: CASSLAGRVYEQYF; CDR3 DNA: TGTGCCAGCAGCTTAGCAGGCAGGGTCTACGAGCAGTACTTC
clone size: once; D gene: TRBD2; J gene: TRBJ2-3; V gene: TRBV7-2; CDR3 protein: CASSLQASGRGTQYF; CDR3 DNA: TGTGCCAGCAGCTTACAGGCTAGCGGGAGAGGTACGCAGTATTTT
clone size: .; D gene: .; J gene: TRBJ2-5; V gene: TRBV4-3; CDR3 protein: CASSPFRPGTQYF; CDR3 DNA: TGCGCCAGCAGCCCCTTCCGACCGGGGACCCAGTACTTC
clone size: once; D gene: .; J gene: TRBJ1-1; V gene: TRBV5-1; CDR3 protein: CASSRSNFNTEAFF; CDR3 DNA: TGCGCCAGCAGCCGATCGAATTTCAACACTGAAGCTTTCTTT
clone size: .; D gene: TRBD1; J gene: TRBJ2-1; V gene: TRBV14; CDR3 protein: CASSPLGQGSYNEQFF; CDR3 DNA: TGTGCCAGCAGCCCCCTAGGACAGGGTTCCTACAATGAGCAGTTCTTC
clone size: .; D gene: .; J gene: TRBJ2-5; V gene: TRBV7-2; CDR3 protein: CASSPTNLALETQYF; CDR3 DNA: TGTGCCAGCAGTCCTACCAACCTAGCGTTAGAGACCCAGTACTTC
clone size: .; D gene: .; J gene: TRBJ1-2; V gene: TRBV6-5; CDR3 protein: CASRKTGVNYGYTF; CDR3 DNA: TGTGCCAGCAGAAAGACAGGAGTAAACTATGGCTACACCTTC
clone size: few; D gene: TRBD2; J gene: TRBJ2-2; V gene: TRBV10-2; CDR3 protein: CASYNGGANTGELFF; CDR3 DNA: TGCGCCAGCTATAACGGGGGGGCGAACACCGGGGAGCTGTTTTTT